This T cell receptor (beta chain) was found in a study of Ad26.COV2.S vaccination and SARS-CoV-2 variants (dated by TCRdb to the early 2020s). Regarding the complete study: TCRbeta repertoire sequencing was used to assess the specificity and breadth of SARS-CoV-2-reactive T cell receptors after Ad26.COV2.S vaccination. The TCR-sequenced set comprised about 32 samples: some 19 Ad26.COV2.S vaccine recipients, 5 placebo recipients and 8 SARS-CoV-2 convalescent individuals.

The immunoSEQ Assay was the method used to sequence TCRbeta CDR3 regions. After extraction, genomic DNA underwent amplification by bias-controlled multiplex PCR, followed by high-throughput sequencing. The paper's processing steps were these. Collapsing and filtering of sequences were performed to quantify the absolute abundance of each unique TCRbeta CDR3 region. Usable DNA was measured by amplifying reference genes present in all nucleated cells, and TCRbeta template counts were normalized to that usable DNA to estimate T cell fraction. Repertoire TCRs were annotated as SARS-CoV-2-specific by exact matching of V gene, CDR3 amino acid sequence and J gene to a known reactive TCR set. The reference SARS-CoV-2 TCR set was obtained from MIRA and was filtered for enrichment in COVID-19-positive ImmuneCODE repertoires, whereby public or cross-reactive TCRs were removed. Drawing on the MIRA antigens, annotated TCRs were analysed further at the level of specific ORF or position within ORF. Breadth was defined as the number of annotated unique rearrangements divided by the total number of unique productive rearrangements, and depth was defined as the summed frequency of the annotated unique rearrangements. Two-sided Wilcoxon rank-sum tests were used to compare TCR breadth between groups. The source is immuneACCESS, and TCRdb retained only in-frame sequences with V and J called. Part of the clones is not carried over; for the studies checked, unresolved V genes explain less than half of this, and the remainder is unexplained. V and J calls and clone size are those listed in that table; D and trimming were worked out from the DNA. The sample includes 300,000 to 450,000 clones, with roughly 94% observed a single time. The ten top clones hold under 4% of the sample.

In the germline V gene, CDR1 corresponds to SGHRS and CDR2 to YFSETQ. The germline V end is reduced by 4 bases and the J end by 8 bases; junction bases left unmatched: 10. The CDR3 sequence holds 15 residues, the cysteine and phenylalanine included. The DNA shown is the 45-base CDR3, in frame from base 1. What the study reported, not specific to this receptor: Vaccine and placebo recipients had comparable non-spike TCR breadth, which fits with the vaccine containing only spike. After vaccination, substantial breadth of spike-specific CD8+ and CD4+ T cell responses was reported. Higher spike-specific TCR breadth was observed in Ad26.COV2.S recipients than in placebo recipients (P = 0.0014). The authors noted that total T cell responses may have been underestimated by the TCR breadth and depth analyses.

In light of the paper, this sample's time point label describes: individuals recovered from natural SARS-CoV-2 infection. Concerning this clone itself: It has no known antigen specificity. Base-call qualities are not available, and no considerably larger clone is one nucleotide away.

The sequences come from peripheral blood, collected after recovery from COVID-19. The sequence was obtained from a human donor who had recovered from COVID-19. The rearranged segments are TRBV5-1 and TRBJ1-4, with 8 bases aligning to TRBD1. At the DNA level, the sequence is TGCGCCAGCAGCGGTGGGACAGGCCCTGAGGAAAAACTGTTTTTT. Its protein is CASSGGTGPEEKLFF.